This T cell receptor (beta chain) was observed in a study of Graves' ophthalmopathy and Graves' hyperthyroidism (dated by TCRdb to between 2017 and 2018). For the study in its entirety: Stable hyperthyroidism was defined as no progression to ophthalmopathy within 18 months of follow-up. The independent validation cohort included 18 to 20 hyperthyroidism patients plus 17 patients who later progressed from hyperthyroidism to ophthalmopathy. Following sampling, methimazole starting at 30 mg daily was administered to hyperthyroidism patients, and high-dose intravenous methylprednisolone was administered to ophthalmopathy patients. To explore V-J signatures distinguishing ophthalmopathy from hyperthyroidism, a discovery set of around 97 patients (about 41 ophthalmopathy, 55 to 60 stable hyperthyroidism) was enrolled. The study used TCR beta repertoire signatures to distinguish Graves' ophthalmopathy from Graves' hyperthyroidism and to predict progression to ophthalmopathy. In over five hyperthyroidism patients, T-cell repertoires of thyroid tissue and blood were compared. In total, under 150 blood samples were TCR-sequenced: 43 ophthalmopathy, 80 or so hyperthyroidism and approximately 17 hyperthyroidism-to-ophthalmopathy patients. General conclusions and limits of the study: In validation, the model predicted ophthalmopathy progression with 55% to 71% sensitivity and about 77% specificity; roughly 11 predicted patients were CT-confirmed with GO in a median of around 6 months. Sample size was not statistically predetermined, and group allocation was not concealed from the investigators. In cross-validation, the 13-signature model distinguished ophthalmopathy from stable hyperthyroidism with less than 90% sensitivity and 81.08% specificity, while in the test set the corresponding values were about 79% and 69%. Among expanded thyroid clonotypes with frequency above 0.001, most also showed up in blood, which suggests that blood repertoires may reflect the thyroid immune response.

V is reduced by 6 bases and J by 0 bases, leaving a spacing of 17 bases between them. The cysteine opens and the phenylalanine closes a CDR3 of 15 amino acids. Only CDR3 DNA is held: 45 bases, read in frame from base 1. The germline V gene provides CDR1 SQVTM and CDR2 ANQGSEA. TCR beta CDR3 regions were amplified from RNA transcripts for repertoire sequencing. A first-round RT-PCR used HTBI primers with the Qiagen OneStep RT-PCR kit, followed by a second-round multiplex PCR, size selection and purification. The libraries underwent paired-end sequencing with 100 bp reads on an Illumina HiSeq2000. In the authors' own workflow: SOAPnuke was used to process the reads, removing any read that contained adapters or uncalled bases, had a mean Phred below 15, or lacked an exact match to the constant primer or identifier. COPE v1.2.5 was used to merge high-quality paired reads. Clonotypes were defined as unique nucleotide sequences and were aligned to IMGT TRB V, D and J references using MiTCR v1.1. The analysis was limited to V-J combinations with a frequency above 0.0001, which together covered 98% to 99.2% of repertoires. For each V-J combination, a TCR clonal expansion and chaos score was defined as the ratio of F50 clonal expansion to chaos observed in the TCRdist matrix. Welch's t-statistics and random forest were used to reduce the features to 10 to 15 V-J combinations, which were then used as input to a naive Bayes classifier. The similarity between thyroid and blood repertoires was quantified using the Morisita-Horn index. TCRdb reworked the public reads: Q25 trimming with fastp, MiXCR clone assembly, productive beta chains retained. For every CDR3 protein sequence, its rows merge into one entry that carries the most common genes and DNA. The V and J calls reflect TCRdb's pipeline rather than the authors' work. Present in this sample are about 1.2 million distinct CDR3 sequences, roughly 35% of which were seen just once. The top ten constitute approximately 10% of the sample.

Comment on this clonotype: The specificity of this receptor is unknown. The input lacks base qualities; no much larger clone sits a single base away.

Patients with hyperthyroidism were aged 18 to 65 years, had been newly diagnosed, and had a disease duration of less than 2 months. Patients with other autoimmune diseases, uncontrolled infections, pregnancy or lactation were excluded from the study. Clinical symptoms, serum thyroxine, TRAb, thyroid ultrasound and orbital computed tomography formed the basis of the diagnosis. Total RNA was extracted with Trizol reagent and quality-checked on an Agilent 2100 Bioanalyzer. The sample consisted of peripheral blood or thyroid tissue (not recorded which). The chain is assembled from TRBV29-1 and TRBJ1-1, with TRBD1 perhaps the D gene, on 6 matching bases. This receptor was taken from an adult man with Graves' hyperthyroidism. The DNA sequence is given as TGCAGCGTCCAAGGGGGGCGAAATTTGAACACTGAAGCTTTCTTT. Protein translation: CSVQGGRNLNTEAFF. Supplemented by the reference TRBV29-1 and TRBJ1-1 proteins around the CDR3, the complete variable domain is SAVISQKPSRDICQRGTSLTIQCQVDSQVTMMFWYRQQPGQSLTLIATANQGSEATYESGFVIDKFPISRPNLTFSTLTVSNMSPEDSSIYLCSVQGGRNLNTEAFFGQGTRLTVV.